The 6 T cell receptor beta chains below come from one sample, sequenced in a study of human T cells and chemical hapten exposure. TCRdb passed the 5' RACE reads through MiXCR, listing each CDR3 protein once. Of around 100,000 distinct CDR3 sequences in the sample, approximately 20% were seen once. The authors extracted total RNA from unfractionated whole blood. The receptors originated from a human donor in good health.

This clonotype occurred many times. This chain joins TRBV28 and TRBJ1-4, with D maybe TRBD1 (6 bases). V was cut by 5 bases and J by 8 bases, with 9 bases left in between. The CDR3 covers 12 residues. CDR1 is MDHEN, CDR2 SYDVKM, per germline. The CDR3 DNA follows: TGTGCCAGCAGTAAGGACAGCGAAAAACTGTTTTTT. This gives the protein CASSKDSEKLFF.

The genes are TRBV30 and TRBJ1-1, with a weak D call TRBD1 (5 bases). V lost 0 bases and J lost 8, with 13 bases in between. Germline V CDR1 and CDR2: GTSNPN, SVGIG (reference sequence). This CDR3 has 13 amino acids. The CDR3 region is CAWSVGQGLEAFF. CDR3 DNA sequence: TGTGCCTGGAGTGTAGGGCAGGGCTTAGAAGCTTTCTTT.

The gene calls are TRBV6-1 and TRBJ1-4; no firm D call. The CDR3 has 12 residues. CDR1 is MNHNS, CDR2 SASEGT, per germline. V shed 7 bases and J shed 8 bases, with 11 bases lying between them. The CDR3 loop is CASKRSSEKLFF. Here the CDR3 DNA reads TGTGCCAGCAAGAGGAGCAGCGAAAAACTGTTTTTT.

This clonotype was seen only a few times. CDR3 sequence reads: CASSLEGGNTEAFF. The CDR3 coding sequence is TGTGCCAGCAGCTTAGAGGGAGGAAACACTGAAGCTTTCTTT. The V call is TRBV13, the J call TRBJ1-1; D gene unclear. CDR1 and CDR2 (germline): PRHDT, FYEKMQ (reference sequence). The CDR3 has 14 amino acids. V dropped 1 base and J dropped 2 bases, with 8 bases sitting between them.

V and J are TRBV11-2 and TRBJ2-6; either TRBD1 or TRBD2 may fit D (6 bases each). Germline-derived CDR1 and CDR2 are SGHAT and FQNNGV. Trimming left V 3 bases short and J 4 bases short, with 22 bases between. CDR3 length equals 19 residues. This CDR3 is CASSLMGGAKLTGANVLTF. CDR3 in DNA: TGTGCCAGCAGCTTGATGGGGGGCGCGAAGTTGACGGGGGCCAACGTCCTGACTTTC.

This chain connects TRBV6-2 or TRBV6-3 to TRBJ2-4; 8 nucleotides align to TRBD2. Germline lookup yields CDR1 MNHEY and CDR2 SVGEGT. Trimming removed 5 bases from V and 8 bases from J; junction bases left unmatched: 8. The length of the CDR3 is 14 residues. CDR3 sequence: CASSDPGLEDIQYF. In nucleotides, the CDR3 is TGTGCCAGCAGTGACCCGGGACTAGAGGACATTCAGTACTTC.